This is a list of T cell receptor beta chains from one sample in a study of CD8 T cells in ankylosing spondylitis. TCRdb itself ran the 5' RACE reads through MiXCR, one entry per CDR3 protein. The profile shows some 800,000 distinct CDR3 sequences, approximately 12% of them singletons. The material sequenced was blood, either unsorted or a sorted T cell fraction (not recorded which). These receptors originate from a male donor with ankylosing spondylitis. Each CDR3 is given with its conserved first and last residue. D genes are given only for firm matches. Where a row states a size, it is once, few, many or the class of an expanded clone; other rows omit it.

>TRBV29-1|-|-|TRBJ2-5
CSVLQGEETQYF
TGCAGCGTTTTACAGGGAGAAGAGACCCAGTACTTC
>TRBV24-1|-|-|TRBJ2-2
CATSDLRGARTGELFF
TGTGCCACCAGTGATTTGAGAGGGGCTCGCACCGGGGAGCTGTTTTTT
>TRBV29-1|-|many|TRBJ2-5
CSVTEQSRETQYF
TGCAGCGTTACCGAACAGTCCCGGGAGACCCAGTACTTC
>TRBV12-3/TRBV12-4|-|few|TRBJ1-5
CASRTSRSNQPQHF
TGTGCCAGCAGGACCTCGAGGAGCAATCAGCCCCAGCATTTT
>TRBV27|TRBD1|few|TRBJ2-1
CASSTRGPPYNEQFF
TGTGCCAGCAGTACCAGGGGGCCCCCCTACAATGAGCAGTTCTTC
>TRBV6-5|-|few|TRBJ2-5
CASRSEWQTQYF
TGTGCCAGCAGGAGCGAGTGGCAGACCCAGTACTTC
>TRBV10-3|-|-|TRBJ1-4
CAISPTGLLNEKLFF
TGTGCCATCAGTCCGACGGGACTGCTTAATGAAAAACTGTTTTTT
>TRBV20-1|TRBD2|few|TRBJ2-7
CSGGTSGRNFYEQYF
TGCAGTGGTGGGACTAGCGGGAGGAATTTTTACGAGCAGTACTTC
>TRBV10-3|TRBD2|-|TRBJ2-3
CAMGLAGADTQYF
TGTGCCATGGGACTAGCGGGAGCGGATACGCAGTATTTT
>TRBV7-8|TRBD1|-|TRBJ2-7
CASSEDRENEQYF
TGTGCCAGCAGCGAGGACAGGGAGAACGAGCAGTACTTC
>TRBV29-1|-|few|TRBJ1-2
CSVGAGMGLRGYTF
TGCAGCGTTGGGGCAGGGATGGGCCTGAGGGGCTACACCTTC
>TRBV4-2|TRBD1|-|TRBJ1-6
CASSPGQGLSPLHF
TGTGCCAGCAGCCCCGGACAGGGCTTGTCACCCCTCCACTTT
>TRBV5-1|-|few|TRBJ1-1
CATSGPANTEAFF
TGCGCCACCTCAGGCCCAGCGAACACTGAAGCTTTCTTT
>TRBV5-1|-|-|TRBJ2-5
CASSLGSQYAKTQYF
TGCGCCAGCAGCTTAGGCAGCCAATACGCTAAGACCCAGTACTTC
>TRBV28|-|-|TRBJ2-5
CASTQWETQYF
TGTGCCAGTACTCAGTGGGAGACCCAGTACTTC
>TRBV5-1|TRBD1|-|TRBJ1-4
CASRSRRQGQEKLFF
TGCGCCAGCAGAAGCCGGAGACAGGGACAGGAAAAACTGTTTTTT
>TRBV28|-|few|TRBJ1-2
CASRVPGGFGYTF
TGTGCCAGCAGGGTTCCCGGGGGCTTTGGCTACACCTTC
>TRBV7-8|-|-|TRBJ1-1
CASMNGFSNTEAFF
TGTGCCAGCATGAACGGGTTTAGTAACACTGAAGCTTTCTTT
>TRBV20-1|-|few|TRBJ1-2
CSAWGPLEYGYTF
TGCAGTGCTTGGGGGCCCTTGGAGTATGGCTACACCTTC
>TRBV28|-|many|TRBJ2-7
CASSLIQGGRYEQYF
TGTGCCAGCAGTTTAATTCAAGGGGGTCGGTACGAGCAGTACTTC
>TRBV9|-|-|TRBJ2-7
CASSVALGAYEQYF
TGTGCCAGCAGCGTAGCTCTGGGGGCCTACGAGCAGTACTTC
>TRBV6-1|TRBD2|few|TRBJ2-1
CASRGGTSGSNEQFF
TGTGCCAGCCGGGGGGGGACTAGCGGGAGCAATGAGCAGTTCTTC
>TRBV20-1|-|many|TRBJ2-3
CSASLGGDTQYF
TGCAGTGCTAGCCTGGGTGGGGATACGCAGTATTTT
>TRBV19|TRBD1|few|TRBJ2-5
CASSIRRETGGIGETQYF
TGTGCCAGTAGTATACGAAGGGAAACAGGGGGGATCGGAGAGACCCAGTACTTC
>TRBV5-1|-|-|TRBJ2-7
CASSLAYGFYEQYF
TGCGCCAGCAGCTTGGCCTATGGCTTCTACGAGCAGTACTTC
>TRBV29-1|TRBD2|many|TRBJ2-5
CSVAGELPTTQYF
TGCAGCGTAGCGGGGGAACTTCCGACGACCCAGTACTTC
>TRBV7-8|-|-|TRBJ2-7
CASSPRGAYTGEQYF
TGTGCCAGCAGCCCCCGGGGAGCCTACACAGGAGAGCAGTACTTC
>TRBV20-1|-|many|TRBJ2-5
CSALRISRTQYF
TGCAGTGCCCTGAGGATATCAAGGACCCAGTACTTC
>TRBV4-1|-|many|TRBJ1-3
CASSRGTSGNTIYF
TGCGCCAGCAGCCGGGGGACCTCTGGAAACACCATATATTTT
>TRBV5-1|-|few|TRBJ1-1
CASSLHGDTEAFF
TGCGCCAGCAGCTTGCATGGGGACACTGAAGCTTTCTTT
>TRBV5-8|-|many|TRBJ2-1
CASSLTEYNEQFF
TGTGCCAGCAGCTTGACAGAGTACAATGAGCAGTTCTTC
>TRBV6-1|TRBD1|many|TRBJ1-5
CASRNGQGHQPQHF
TGTGCCAGCAGGAACGGACAGGGGCACCAGCCCCAGCATTTT
>TRBV15|-|-|TRBJ1-2
CATSNKDGLSNYGYTF
TGTGCCACCAGCAATAAGGATGGACTTTCTAACTATGGCTACACCTTC
>TRBV5-1|-|-|TRBJ1-1
CASSFRASSKNTEAFF
TGCGCCAGCAGCTTCCGGGCCTCCTCCAAGAACACTGAAGCTTTCTTT
>TRBV6-5|-|-|TRBJ2-5
CASSSQGGMETQYF
TGTGCCAGCAGTTCCCAGGGCGGGATGGAGACCCAGTACTTC
>TRBV19|-|few|TRBJ2-1
CASSRTSEKQFF
TGTGCCAGTAGTCGCACCTCAGAAAAGCAGTTCTTC
>TRBV11-2|-|-|TRBJ1-5
CASSLNPGQTNQPQHF
TGTGCCAGCAGCCTAAACCCGGGGCAGACCAATCAGCCCCAGCATTTT
>TRBV20-1|TRBD1|-|TRBJ1-2
CSARETPGGEGYTF
TGCAGTGCTAGAGAGACCCCAGGGGGCGAGGGCTACACCTTC
>TRBV7-2|-|few|TRBJ1-2
CASSSLPGVLQSF
TGTGCCAGCAGCTCACTACCAGGGGTTCTGCAATCCTTC
>TRBV12-3/TRBV12-4|-|-|TRBJ1-6
CASSLKARGSSPLHF
TGTGCCAGCAGTTTAAAGGCCCGAGGAAGTTCACCCCTCCACTTT